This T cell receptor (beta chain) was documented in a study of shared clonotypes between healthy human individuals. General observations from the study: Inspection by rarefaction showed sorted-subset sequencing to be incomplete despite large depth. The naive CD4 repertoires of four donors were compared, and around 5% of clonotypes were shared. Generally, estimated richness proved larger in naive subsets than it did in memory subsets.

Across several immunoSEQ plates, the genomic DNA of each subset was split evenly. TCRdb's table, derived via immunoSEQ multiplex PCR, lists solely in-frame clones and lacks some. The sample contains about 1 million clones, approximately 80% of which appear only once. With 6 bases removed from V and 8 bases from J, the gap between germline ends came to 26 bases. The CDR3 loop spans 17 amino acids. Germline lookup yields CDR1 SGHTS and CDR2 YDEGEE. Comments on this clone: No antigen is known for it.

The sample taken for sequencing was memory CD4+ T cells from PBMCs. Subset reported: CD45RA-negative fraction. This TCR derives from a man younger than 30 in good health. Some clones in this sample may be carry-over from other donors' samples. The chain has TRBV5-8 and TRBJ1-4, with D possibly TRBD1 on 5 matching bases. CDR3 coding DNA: TGTGCCAGCACCCCGGGGGGGGTCTGGTCTCCTCGAGAAAAACTGTTTTTT. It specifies CASTPGGVWSPREKLFF. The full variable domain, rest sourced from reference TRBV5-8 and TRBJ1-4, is EAGVTQSPTHLIKTRGQQATLRCSPISGHTSVYWYQQALGLGLQFLLWYDEGEERNRGNFPPRFSGRQFPNYSSELNVNALELEDSALYLCASTPGGVWSPREKLFFGSGTQLSVL.